A single sample gave rise to the 3 T cell receptor beta chains below, sequenced in a study of early T cells in non-severe SARS-CoV-2 infection. TCRdb processed the 5' RACE reads anew with MiXCR; each CDR3 protein has one entry. Among 60,000 to 65,000 distinct CDR3 sequences listed, around an eighth were seen once. The specimen sequenced was whole blood. The receptors stem from an adult who was a healthcare worker with PCR-confirmed SARS-CoV-2 infection or an uninfected control (not recorded which).

This clonotype was seen only a few times. Lacking the conserved final phenylalanine or tryptophan, this CDR3 likely reflects a read error. The DNA is left out, because the CDR3 cannot be placed on it with certainty; the CDR3 is given as TCRdb lists it. The chain has TRBV6-8 and TRBJ2-1; no check of the table's D call, TRBD1, against the DNA was made. Per the germline V gene, CDR1 is MNHGY and CDR2 is SAAAGT. The CDR3 is 13 residues long, ends included. CDR3 sequence reads: CASSSPPDRDGEI.

This clonotype has a handful of counts. CDR3: CARSFALQETQYF. The CDR3 coding sequence is TGTGCCAGAAGCTTTGCCCTCCAAGAGACCCAGTACTTC. V is TRBV5-3 and J is TRBJ2-5; D not certain. TRBV5-3 is marked as an open reading frame, function uncertain. CDR3 length: 13 amino acids. Trimming took 2 bases from V and 1 from J, leaving 6 bases between them.

This clonotype was seen only a few times. This chain uses TRBV20-1 with TRBJ2-7, with 8 bases matching TRBD1. The CDR3 contains 13 residues. V lost 4 bases to trimming and J lost 6 bases; unmatched junction nucleotides: 8. In germline, CDR1 is DFQATT, CDR2 SNEGSKA (reference sequence). The CDR3 DNA sequence: TGCAGTGCTACCCGACAGGGGTTCGGCGAGCAGTACTTC. Amino acids: CSATRQGFGEQYF.